This TCR beta chain was documented in a study of human T cells and chemical hapten exposure. Germline loops: CDR1 MNHEY, CDR2 SVGEGT. The CDR3 consists of 14 residues. V was pared by 7 bases and J by 5 bases, with 17 bases between. Time point: pre-sensitization, week 0. Stated treatment: therapeutic diphenylcyclopropenone sensitization with weekly scalp DPC. TCRdb reprocessed the RACE reads via MiXCR and lists one record per CDR3 protein. The sample holds about 120,000 distinct CDR3 sequences, approximately 12% seen once. The TCR sequence derives from a woman under 30 with alopecia areata. Some clones in this sample may be carry-over from other donors' samples. The chain carries TRBV6-2 or TRBV6-3 and TRBJ1-1; D is possibly TRBD1 (5 bases). Here the sequenced sample was whole blood, taken in connection with sensitization to the hapten diphenylcyclopropenone (DPC). The CDR3 DNA reads as TGTGCCAGCACCACTGTTTGGGCAGGGACTGAAGCTTTCTTT. Translating gives CASTTVWAGTEAFF.